Sequencing of this T cell receptor (beta chain) was carried out in a study of blood T cell repertoires in COVID-19. Looking at the study overall: Sample material is recorded as cDNA or gDNA derived from T cells, B-cell-depleted T cells, or PBMCs.

Repertoires were generated with immunoSEQ multiplex PCR, while TCRdb's copy carries only in-frame clones and drops some. The data hold around 230,000 clones, with 75% to 90% observed a single time. V was pared by 4 bases and J by 1 base, with 9 bases between. Looked up from germline, CDR1 is MRHNA and CDR2 is SNTAGT. The CDR3 extends over 14 amino acids. The TCR was taken from a young man who had recovered from COVID-19. Specimen: peripheral blood. The V and J genes are TRBV6-4 and TRBJ2-3; tentatively, D is TRBD1 (5 bases). Here the CDR3 DNA reads TGTGCCAGCAGTGTCCAGGGTGGCACAGATACGCAGTATTTT. This encodes CASSVQGGTDTQYF.